The clone carrying this T cell receptor (beta chain) was found a few times. The antigen remains undetermined. This CDR3 comprises 15 residues. Deletions cut 5 bases from V and 8 bases from J, with 21 bases between. Germline V gives CDR1 MDHEN, CDR2 SYDVKM. The record originates from a study of vaccination effects on CD4 cells after COVID-19. Points from the study as a whole: Long after vaccination, the clones induced by infection and by vaccine shrank markedly in size.

Before sequencing took place, the ViraFEST assay used viral peptide pools to expand antigen-specific CD4+ T cells. Having been cultured for less than 13 days, the cells underwent CD4+ T cell isolation. The healthy vaccine recipients, who had no prior SARS-CoV-2 infection, showed negative nucleocapsid antibodies. Measured with immunoSEQ multiplex PCR; TCRdb has only the in-frame clones, and not every one. Among 30,000 to 40,000 clones listed, around three quarters were seen once. This receptor was taken from a human donor who received a COVID-19 vaccine. This sequence joins TRBV28 and TRBJ1-2; a possible D gene is TRBD1 (5 bases). The sample in question was CD4+ T cells from PBMCs cultured with HCoV-OC43 spike peptides, obtained before COVID-19 vaccination. Sample subset: HCoV-OC43 spike overlapping peptide pool stimulation. The CDR3 region is CASSRLPQGIGGYTF. CDR3 bases: TGTGCCAGCAGTCGGCTGCCCCAGGGAATCGGGGGCTACACCTTC.